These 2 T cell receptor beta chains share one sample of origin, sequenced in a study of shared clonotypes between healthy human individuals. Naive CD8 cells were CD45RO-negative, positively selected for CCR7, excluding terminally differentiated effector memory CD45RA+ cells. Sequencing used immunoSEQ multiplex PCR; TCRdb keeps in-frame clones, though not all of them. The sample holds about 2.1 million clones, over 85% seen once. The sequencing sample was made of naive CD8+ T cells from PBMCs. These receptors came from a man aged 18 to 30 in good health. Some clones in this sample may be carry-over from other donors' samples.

This chain's CDR3 is CASSLGLLEAFF. CDR3 coding DNA: TGTGCCAGCAGTTTAGGGCTGCTAGAAGCTTTCTTT. The chain is built from TRBV28 and TRBJ1-1; D uncertain. Germline V CDR1 and CDR2: MDHEN, SYDVKM. The CDR3 has 12 residues. Trimming took off 2 bases at V and 8 bases at J, with 9 bases between the two ends.

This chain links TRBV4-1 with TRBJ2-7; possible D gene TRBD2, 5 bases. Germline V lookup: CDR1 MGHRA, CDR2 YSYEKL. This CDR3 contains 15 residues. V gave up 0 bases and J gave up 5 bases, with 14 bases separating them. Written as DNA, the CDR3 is TGCGCCAGCAGCCAAGAATCGGGGATCCGGCACGAGCAGTACTTC. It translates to CASSQESGIRHEQYF.